The TCR beta chain described here comes from a study of T-cell memory formation after mild COVID-19. Looking at the study overall: TCR clusters were mostly confined to one donor each.

TCRdb re-called the 5' RACE reads with MiXCR, one entry per CDR3 protein. Here the sample spans hundreds of thousands of distinct CDR3 sequences, approximately 22% being singletons. The germline gives CDR1 KGHDR, CDR2 SFDVKD. This CDR3 is 15 amino acids long. The junction had 4 bases not matched to a gene; V was cut back by 0 bases and J by 5 bases. Findings and limits, study-wide: CD4+ contracting clones lay mainly in CM and EM, CD8+ ones in EMRA. Later expanders leaned toward CD4+, whereas clones contracting from day 15 to 85 were balanced CD4/CD8. Still unconfirmed is whether the second-wave clones peaking on day 37 recognized SARS-CoV-2.

There are many counts of this clonotype. The antigen remains unidentified. This receptor was obtained from a man aged 18 to 29 who had mild COVID-19 (a few samples of this study predate the infection). Cell type and time point are not known. Input material: PBMCs or a T cell subset sorted from them (not recorded which). The chain uses TRBV24-1 and TRBJ2-3; TRBD1 agrees at 7 bases. CDR3 in DNA: TGTGCCACCAGTGATTTGAGGGACAGTCAAGATACGCAGTATTTT. It encodes CATSDLRDSQDTQYF.